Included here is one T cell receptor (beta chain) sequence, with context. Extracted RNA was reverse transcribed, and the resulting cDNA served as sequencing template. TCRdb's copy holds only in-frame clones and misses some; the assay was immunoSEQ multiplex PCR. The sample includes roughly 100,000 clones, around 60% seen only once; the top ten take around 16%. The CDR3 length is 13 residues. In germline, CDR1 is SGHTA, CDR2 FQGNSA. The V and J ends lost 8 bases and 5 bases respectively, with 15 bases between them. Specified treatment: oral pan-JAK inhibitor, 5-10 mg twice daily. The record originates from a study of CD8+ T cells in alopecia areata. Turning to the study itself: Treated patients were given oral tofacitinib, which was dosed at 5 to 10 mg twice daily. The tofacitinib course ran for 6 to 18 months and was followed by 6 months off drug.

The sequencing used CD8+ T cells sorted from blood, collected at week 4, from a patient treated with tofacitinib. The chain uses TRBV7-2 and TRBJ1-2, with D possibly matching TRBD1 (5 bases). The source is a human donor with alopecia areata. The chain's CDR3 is CASRESPGYGYTF. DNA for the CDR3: TGTGCCAGCCGGGAATCGCCAGGGTATGGCTACACCTTC.